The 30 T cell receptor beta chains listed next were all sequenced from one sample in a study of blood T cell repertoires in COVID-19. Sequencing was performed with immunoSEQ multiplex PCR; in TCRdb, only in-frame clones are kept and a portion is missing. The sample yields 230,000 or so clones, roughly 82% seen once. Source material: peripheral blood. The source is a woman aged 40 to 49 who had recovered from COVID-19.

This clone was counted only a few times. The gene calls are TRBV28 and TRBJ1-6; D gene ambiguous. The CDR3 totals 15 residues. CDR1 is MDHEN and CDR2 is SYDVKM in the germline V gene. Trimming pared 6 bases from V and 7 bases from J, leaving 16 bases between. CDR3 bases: TGTGCCAGCAGCCCTGGACTGGGATCAAATTCACCCCTCCACTTT. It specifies CASSPGLGSNSPLHF. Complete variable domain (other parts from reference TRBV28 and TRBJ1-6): DVKVTQSSRYLVKRTGEKVFLECVQDMDHENMFWYRQDPGLGLRLIYFSYDVKMKEKGDIPEGYSVSREKKERFSLILESASTNQTSMYLCASSPGLGSNSPLHFGNGTRLTVT.

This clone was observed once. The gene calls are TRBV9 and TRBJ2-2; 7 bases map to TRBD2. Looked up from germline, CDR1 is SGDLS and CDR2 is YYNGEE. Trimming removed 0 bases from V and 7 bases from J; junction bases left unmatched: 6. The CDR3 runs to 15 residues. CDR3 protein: CASSVERLAGGELFF. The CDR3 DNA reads TGTGCCAGCAGCGTAGAACGACTAGCTGGCGGGGAGCTGTTTTTT.

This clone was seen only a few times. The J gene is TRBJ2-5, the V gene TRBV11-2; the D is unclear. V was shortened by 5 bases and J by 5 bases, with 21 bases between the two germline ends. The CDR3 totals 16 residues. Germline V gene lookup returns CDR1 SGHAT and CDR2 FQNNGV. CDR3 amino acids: CASSPPGYAAQETQYF. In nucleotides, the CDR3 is TGTGCCAGCAGCCCCCCAGGTTACGCTGCCCAGGAGACCCAGTACTTC.

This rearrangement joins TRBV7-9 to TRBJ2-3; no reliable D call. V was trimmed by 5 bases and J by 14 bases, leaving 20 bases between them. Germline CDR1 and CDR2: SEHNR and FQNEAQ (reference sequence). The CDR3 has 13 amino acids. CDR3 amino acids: CASSPDGPTRSYF. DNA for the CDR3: TGTGCCAGCAGCCCAGATGGGCCAACCCGGTCGTATTTT.

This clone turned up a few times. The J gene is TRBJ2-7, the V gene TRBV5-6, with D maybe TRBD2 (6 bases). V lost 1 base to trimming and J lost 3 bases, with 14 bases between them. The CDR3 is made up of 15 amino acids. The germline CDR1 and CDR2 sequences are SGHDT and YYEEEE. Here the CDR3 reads CASSLRRAPLYEQYF. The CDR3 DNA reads TGTGCCAGCAGCTTGAGGAGGGCGCCTCTCTACGAGCAGTACTTC.

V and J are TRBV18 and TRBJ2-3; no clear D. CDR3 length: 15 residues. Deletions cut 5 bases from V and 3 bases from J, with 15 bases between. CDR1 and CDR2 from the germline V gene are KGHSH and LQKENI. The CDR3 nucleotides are TGTGCCAGCTCAACCGAGTCGGTTACTACAGATACGCAGTATTTT. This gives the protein CASSTESVTTDTQYF.

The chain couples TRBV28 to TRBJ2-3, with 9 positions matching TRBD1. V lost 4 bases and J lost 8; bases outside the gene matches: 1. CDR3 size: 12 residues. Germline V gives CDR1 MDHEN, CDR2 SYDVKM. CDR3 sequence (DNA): TGTGCCAGCAGTTCACAGGGGGCTACGCAGTATTTT. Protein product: CASSSQGATQYF.

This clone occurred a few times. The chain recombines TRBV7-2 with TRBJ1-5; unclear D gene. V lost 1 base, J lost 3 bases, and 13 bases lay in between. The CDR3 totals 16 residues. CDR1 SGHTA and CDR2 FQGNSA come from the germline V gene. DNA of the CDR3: TGTGCCAGCAGCTTAGGTCGGGCGGGTAACAATCAGCCCCAGCATTTT. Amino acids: CASSLGRAGNNQPQHF. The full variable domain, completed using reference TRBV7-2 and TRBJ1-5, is GAGVSQSPSNKVTEKGKDVELRCDPISGHTALYWYRQSLGQGLEFLIYFQGNSAPDKSGLPSDRFSAERTGGSVSTLTIQRTQQEDSAVYLCASSLGRAGNNQPQHFGDGTRLSIL.

The CDR3 coding sequence is TGTGCCAGCAGCTTAGGACAGGGGGCCTTCTACGAGCAGTACTTC. Encoded protein: CASSLGQGAFYEQYF. The J gene is TRBJ2-7, the V gene TRBV7-2, with 10 bases lining up with TRBD1. The CDR3 is 15 residues long. The trim removed 1 base at V and 3 bases at J, leaving 3 bases unmatched. Germline CDR1 and CDR2: SGHTA and FQGNSA.

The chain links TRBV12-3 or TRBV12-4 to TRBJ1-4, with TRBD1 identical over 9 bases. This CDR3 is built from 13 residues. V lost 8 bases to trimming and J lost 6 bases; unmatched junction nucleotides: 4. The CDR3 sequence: CASAGTGHEKLFF. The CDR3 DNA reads TGTGCCAGCGCTGGGACAGGGCATGAAAAACTGTTTTTT.

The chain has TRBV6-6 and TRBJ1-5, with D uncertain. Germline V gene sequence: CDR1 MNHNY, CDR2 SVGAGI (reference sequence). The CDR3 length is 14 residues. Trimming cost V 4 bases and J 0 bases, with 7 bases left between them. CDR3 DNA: TGTGCCAGCAGTTTTGACAATAGCAATCAGCCCCAGCATTTT. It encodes CASSFDNSNQPQHF.

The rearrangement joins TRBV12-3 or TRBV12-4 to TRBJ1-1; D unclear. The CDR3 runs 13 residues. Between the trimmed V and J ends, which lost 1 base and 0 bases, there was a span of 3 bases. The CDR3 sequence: CASSLVMNTEAFF. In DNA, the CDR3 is TGTGCCAGCAGTTTAGTTATGAACACTGAAGCTTTCTTT.

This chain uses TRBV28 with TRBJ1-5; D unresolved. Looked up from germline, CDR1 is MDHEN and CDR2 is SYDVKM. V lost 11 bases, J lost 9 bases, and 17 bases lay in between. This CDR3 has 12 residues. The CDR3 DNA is TGTGCCCCCCGGGAGAATAGCGGGCCCCAGCATTTT. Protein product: CAPRENSGPQHF.

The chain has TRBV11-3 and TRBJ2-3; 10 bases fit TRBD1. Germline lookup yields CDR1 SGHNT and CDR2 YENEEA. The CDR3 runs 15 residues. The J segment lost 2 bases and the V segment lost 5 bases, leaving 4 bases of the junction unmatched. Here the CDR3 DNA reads TGTGCCAGCAGCCCGGGACAGGGGTTCACAGATACGCAGTATTTT. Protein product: CASSPGQGFTDTQYF. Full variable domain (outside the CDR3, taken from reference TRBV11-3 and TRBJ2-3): EAGVVQSPRYKIIEKKQPVAFWCNPISGHNTLYWYLQNLGQGPELLIRYENEEAVDDSQLPKDRFSAERLKGVDSTLKIQPAELGDSAVYLCASSPGQGFTDTQYFGPGTRLTVL.

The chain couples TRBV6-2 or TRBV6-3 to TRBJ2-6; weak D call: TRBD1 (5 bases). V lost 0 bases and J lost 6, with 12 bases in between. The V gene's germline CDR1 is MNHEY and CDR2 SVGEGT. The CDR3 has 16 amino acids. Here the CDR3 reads CASSYSGQGKANVLTF. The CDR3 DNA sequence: TGTGCCAGCAGTTACTCAGGTCAGGGAAAGGCCAACGTCCTGACTTTC.

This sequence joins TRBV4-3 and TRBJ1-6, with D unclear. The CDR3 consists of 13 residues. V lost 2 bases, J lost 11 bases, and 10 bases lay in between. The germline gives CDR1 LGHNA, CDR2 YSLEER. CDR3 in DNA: TGCGCCAGCAGCCAAAATCGGGTTGCACCCCTCCACTTT. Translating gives CASSQNRVAPLHF.

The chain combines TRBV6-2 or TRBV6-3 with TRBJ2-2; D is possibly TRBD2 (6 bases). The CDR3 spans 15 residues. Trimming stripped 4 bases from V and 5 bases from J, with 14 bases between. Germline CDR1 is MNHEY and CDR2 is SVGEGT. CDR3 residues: CASSLASVRTGELFF. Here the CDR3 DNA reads TGTGCCAGCAGTTTGGCTAGCGTGAGGACCGGGGAGCTGTTTTTT.

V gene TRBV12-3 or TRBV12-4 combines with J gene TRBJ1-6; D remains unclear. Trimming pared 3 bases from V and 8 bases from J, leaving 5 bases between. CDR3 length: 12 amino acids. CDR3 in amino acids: CASSFGDSPLHF. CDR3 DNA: TGTGCCAGCAGTTTCGGGGATTCACCCCTCCACTTT.

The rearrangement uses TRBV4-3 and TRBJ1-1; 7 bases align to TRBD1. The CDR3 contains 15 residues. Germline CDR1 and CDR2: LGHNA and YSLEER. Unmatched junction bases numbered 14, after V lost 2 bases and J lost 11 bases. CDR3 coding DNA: TGCGCCAGCAGCCAACTCACGACAGGGAAAATATCGGCTTTCTTT. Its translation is CASSQLTTGKISAFF.

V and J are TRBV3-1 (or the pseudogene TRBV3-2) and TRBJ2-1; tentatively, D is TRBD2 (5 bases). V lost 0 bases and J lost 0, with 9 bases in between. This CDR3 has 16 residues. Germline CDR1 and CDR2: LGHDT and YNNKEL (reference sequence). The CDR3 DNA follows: TGTGCCAGCAGCCAAGATTTGGGGAGCTCCTACAATGAGCAGTTCTTC. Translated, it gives CASSQDLGSSYNEQFF.

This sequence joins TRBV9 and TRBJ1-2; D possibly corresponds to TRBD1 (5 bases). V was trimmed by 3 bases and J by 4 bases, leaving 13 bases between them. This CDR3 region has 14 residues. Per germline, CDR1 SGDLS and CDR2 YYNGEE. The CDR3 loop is CASSADIGGYGYTF. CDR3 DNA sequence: TGTGCCAGCAGCGCGGACATCGGGGGCTATGGCTACACCTTC.

For the CDR3, the DNA is TGTGCCAGCAGTTTTAGGGCCGGGAATGGCTACACCTTC. Its protein is CASSFRAGNGYTF. This rearrangement joins TRBV27 to TRBJ1-2; D not certain. Between the trimmed V and J ends, which lost 3 bases and 6 bases, there was a span of 11 bases. The CDR3 consists of 13 residues. Germline assignment: CDR1 MNHEY and CDR2 SMNVEV (reference sequence).

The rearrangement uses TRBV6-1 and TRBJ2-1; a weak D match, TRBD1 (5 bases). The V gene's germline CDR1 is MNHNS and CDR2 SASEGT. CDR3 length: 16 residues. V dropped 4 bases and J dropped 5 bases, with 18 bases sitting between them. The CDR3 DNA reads TGTGCCAGCAGTGGGGTTGGCCGACAGATCCACAATGAGCAGTTCTTC. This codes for CASSGVGRQIHNEQFF.

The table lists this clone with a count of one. The CDR3 DNA is TGTGCCAGCAGCCAAGCGGGGGGAATGTCCTACGAGCAGTACTTC. It translates to CASSQAGGMSYEQYF. The chain carries TRBV3-1 (or the pseudogene TRBV3-2) and TRBJ2-7, with TRBD2 identical over 7 bases. V trimming: 1 base; J trimming: 1 base; junction bases outside the gene matches: 4. This CDR3 comprises 15 residues. CDR1 and CDR2 (germline): LGHDT, YNNKEL (reference sequence).

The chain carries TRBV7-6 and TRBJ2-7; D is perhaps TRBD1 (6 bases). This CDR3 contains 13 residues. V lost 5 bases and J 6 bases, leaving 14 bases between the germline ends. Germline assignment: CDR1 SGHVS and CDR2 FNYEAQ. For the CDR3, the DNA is TGTGCCAGCAGCCTTAGGACAGCGTCCGAGCAGTACTTC. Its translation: CASSLRTASEQYF. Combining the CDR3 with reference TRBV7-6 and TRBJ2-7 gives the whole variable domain GAGVSQSPRYKVTKRGQDVALRCDPISGHVSLYWYRQALGQGPEFLTYFNYEAQQDKSGLPNDRFSAERPEGSISTLTIQRTEQRDSAMYRCASSLRTASEQYFGPGTRLTVT.

CDR3 residues: CASSLVAGGAYNEQFF. The CDR3 DNA follows: TGTGCCAGCAGCTTAGTAGCGGGGGGAGCCTACAATGAGCAGTTCTTC. This rearrangement joins TRBV5-4 to TRBJ2-1; the match to TRBD2 covers 10 bases. J lost 2 bases, V lost 2 bases, and 4 bases had no gene match. The CDR3 is made up of 16 amino acids. Germline-derived CDR1 and CDR2 are SGHNT and YYREEE (reference sequence).

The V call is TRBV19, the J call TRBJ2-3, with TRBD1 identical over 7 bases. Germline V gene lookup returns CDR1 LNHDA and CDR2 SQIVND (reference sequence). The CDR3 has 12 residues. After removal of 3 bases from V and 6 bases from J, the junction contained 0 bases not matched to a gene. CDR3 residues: CASSMGQDTQYF. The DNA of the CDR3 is TGTGCCAGTAGTATGGGACAGGATACGCAGTATTTT.

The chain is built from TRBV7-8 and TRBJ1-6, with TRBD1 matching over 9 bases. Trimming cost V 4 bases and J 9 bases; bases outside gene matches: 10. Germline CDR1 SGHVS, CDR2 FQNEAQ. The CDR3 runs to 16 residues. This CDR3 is CASSSKGGQGFSPLHF. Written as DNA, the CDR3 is TGTGCCAGCAGCTCAAAAGGTGGACAGGGGTTTTCACCCCTCCACTTT.

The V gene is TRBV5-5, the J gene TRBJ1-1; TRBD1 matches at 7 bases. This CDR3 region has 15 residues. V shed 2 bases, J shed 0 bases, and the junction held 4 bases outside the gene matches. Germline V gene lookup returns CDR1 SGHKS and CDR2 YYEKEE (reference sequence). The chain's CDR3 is CASSFPTGMNTEAFF. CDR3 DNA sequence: TGTGCCAGCAGCTTTCCGACAGGGATGAACACTGAAGCTTTCTTT.

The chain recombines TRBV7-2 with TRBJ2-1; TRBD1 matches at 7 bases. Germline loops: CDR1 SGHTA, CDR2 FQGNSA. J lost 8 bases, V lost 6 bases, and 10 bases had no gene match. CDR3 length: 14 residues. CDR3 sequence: CASSPDRFHYEQFF. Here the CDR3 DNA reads TGTGCCAGCAGTCCGGACAGGTTTCACTATGAGCAGTTCTTC.